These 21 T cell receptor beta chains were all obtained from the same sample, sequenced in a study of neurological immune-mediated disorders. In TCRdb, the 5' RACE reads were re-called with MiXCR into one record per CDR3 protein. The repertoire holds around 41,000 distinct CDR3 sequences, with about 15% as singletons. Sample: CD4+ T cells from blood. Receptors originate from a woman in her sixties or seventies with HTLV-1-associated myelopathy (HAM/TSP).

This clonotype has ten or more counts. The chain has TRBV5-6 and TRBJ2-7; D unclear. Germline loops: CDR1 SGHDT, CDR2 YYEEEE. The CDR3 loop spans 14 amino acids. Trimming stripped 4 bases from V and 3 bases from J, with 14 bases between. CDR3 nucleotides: TGTGCCAGCAGCCCACGGGTATCGATCTACGAGCAGTACTTC. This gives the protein CASSPRVSIYEQYF.

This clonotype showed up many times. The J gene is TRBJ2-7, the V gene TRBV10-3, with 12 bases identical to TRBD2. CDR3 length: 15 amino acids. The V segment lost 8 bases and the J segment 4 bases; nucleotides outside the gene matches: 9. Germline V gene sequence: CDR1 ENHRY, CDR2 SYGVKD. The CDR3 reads CAIGPSGGALYEQYF. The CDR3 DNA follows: TGTGCCATCGGGCCTAGCGGGGGGGCTTTGTACGAGCAGTACTTC.

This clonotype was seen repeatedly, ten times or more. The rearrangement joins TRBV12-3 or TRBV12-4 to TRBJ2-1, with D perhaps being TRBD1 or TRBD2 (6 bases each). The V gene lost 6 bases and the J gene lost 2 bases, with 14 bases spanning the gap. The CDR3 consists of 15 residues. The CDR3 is CASRLLGGPYNEQFF. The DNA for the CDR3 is TGTGCCAGCAGGTTGCTGGGGGGCCCCTACAATGAGCAGTTCTTC.

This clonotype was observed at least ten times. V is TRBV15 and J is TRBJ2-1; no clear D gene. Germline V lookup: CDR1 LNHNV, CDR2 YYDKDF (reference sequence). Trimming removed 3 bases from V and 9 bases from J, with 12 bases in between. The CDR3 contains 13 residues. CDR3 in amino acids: CATSSLAASEQFF. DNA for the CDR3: TGTGCCACCAGCAGTTTGGCAGCCAGTGAGCAGTTCTTC.

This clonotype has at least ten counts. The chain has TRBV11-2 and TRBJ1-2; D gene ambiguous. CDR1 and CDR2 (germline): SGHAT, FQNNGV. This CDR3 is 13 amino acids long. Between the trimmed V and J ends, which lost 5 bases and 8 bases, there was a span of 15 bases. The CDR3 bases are TGTGCCAGCAGCAGATTGGACGGGTTAGGCTACACCTTC. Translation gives CASSRLDGLGYTF.

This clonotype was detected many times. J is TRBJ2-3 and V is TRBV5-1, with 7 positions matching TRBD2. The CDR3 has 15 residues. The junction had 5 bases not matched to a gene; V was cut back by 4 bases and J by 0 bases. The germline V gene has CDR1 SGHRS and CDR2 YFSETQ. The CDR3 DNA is TGCGCCAGCAGCCGGACTAGAACTAGCACAGATACGCAGTATTTT. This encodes CASSRTRTSTDTQYF.

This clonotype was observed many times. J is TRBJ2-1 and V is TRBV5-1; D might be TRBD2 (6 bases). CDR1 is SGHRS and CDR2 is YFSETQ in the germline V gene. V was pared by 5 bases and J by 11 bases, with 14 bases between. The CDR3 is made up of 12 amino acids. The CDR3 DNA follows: TGCGCCAGCAGTCTCCGGGGGTTTAAGCAGTTCTTC. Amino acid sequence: CASSLRGFKQFF.

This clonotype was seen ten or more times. The CDR3 bases are TGCAGTGCTACTCGGACAGCCGGTAGCGGCTACACCTTC. The encoded protein is CSATRTAGSGYTF. The gene calls are TRBV20-1 and TRBJ1-2, with a possible D match to TRBD1 (6 bases). The length of the CDR3 is 13 residues. V dropped 4 bases and J dropped 8 bases, with 17 bases sitting between them. Per the germline V gene, CDR1 is DFQATT and CDR2 is SNEGSKA (reference sequence).

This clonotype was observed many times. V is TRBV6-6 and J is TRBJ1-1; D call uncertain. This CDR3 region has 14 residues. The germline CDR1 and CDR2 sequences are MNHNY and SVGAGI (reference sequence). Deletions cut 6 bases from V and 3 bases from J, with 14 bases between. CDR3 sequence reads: CASRPRLTDTEAFF. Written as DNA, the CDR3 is TGTGCCAGCAGGCCAAGACTGACGGACACTGAAGCTTTCTTT.

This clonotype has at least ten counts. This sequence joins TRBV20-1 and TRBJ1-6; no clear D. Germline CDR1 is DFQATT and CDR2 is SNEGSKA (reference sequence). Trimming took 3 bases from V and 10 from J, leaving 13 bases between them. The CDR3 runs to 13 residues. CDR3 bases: TGCAGTGCTAGTGGAGGGCCGTGGTCACCCCTCCACTTT. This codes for CSASGGPWSPLHF.

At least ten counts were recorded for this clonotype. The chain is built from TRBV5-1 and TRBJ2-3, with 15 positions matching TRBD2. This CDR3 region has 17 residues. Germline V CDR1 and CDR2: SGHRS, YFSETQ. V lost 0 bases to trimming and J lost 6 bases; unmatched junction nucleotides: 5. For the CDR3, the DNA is TGCGCCAGCAGCTTGGGGACTAGCGGGGGGGCCAGGGATACGCAGTATTTT. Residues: CASSLGTSGGARDTQYF.

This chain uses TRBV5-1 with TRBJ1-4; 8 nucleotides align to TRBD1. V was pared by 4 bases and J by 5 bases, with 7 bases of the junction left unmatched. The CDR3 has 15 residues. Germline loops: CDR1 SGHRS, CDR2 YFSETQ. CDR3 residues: CASSGTGTENEKLFF. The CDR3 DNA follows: TGCGCCAGCAGCGGGACAGGTACCGAAAATGAAAAACTGTTTTTT. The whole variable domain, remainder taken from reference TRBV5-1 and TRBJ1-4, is KAGVTQTPRYLIKTRGQQVTLSCSPISGHRSVSWYQQTPGQGLQFLFEYFSETQRNKGNFPGRFSGRQFSNSRSEMNVSTLELGDSALYLCASSGTGTENEKLFFGSGTQLSVL.

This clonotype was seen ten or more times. The CDR3 here is CASSPDSNYGYTF. The CDR3 DNA reads as TGTGCCAGCTCACCAGACAGTAACTATGGCTACACCTTC. The chain uses TRBV18 and TRBJ1-2; possibly TRBD1 for D (5 bases). The CDR3 sequence is 13 residues long. V lost 2 bases, J lost 1 base, and 5 bases lay in between. Germline V CDR1 and CDR2: KGHSH, LQKENI.

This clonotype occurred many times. The CDR3 DNA follows: TGTGCCAGCAGCTTAGAGCGGGGCACTGAAGCTTTCTTT. Protein: CASSLERGTEAFF. The chain links TRBV7-9 to TRBJ1-1; D remains ambiguous. This CDR3 is built from 13 residues. V lost 1 base and J 4 bases, leaving 7 bases between the germline ends. Per the germline V gene, CDR1 is SEHNR and CDR2 is FQNEAQ (reference sequence).

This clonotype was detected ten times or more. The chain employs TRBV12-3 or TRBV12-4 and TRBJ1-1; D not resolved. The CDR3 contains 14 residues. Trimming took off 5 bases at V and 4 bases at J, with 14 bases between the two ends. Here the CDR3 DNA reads TGTGCCAGCAGTAGACAAGGGCTGGGCACTGAAGCTTTCTTT. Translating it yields CASSRQGLGTEAFF.

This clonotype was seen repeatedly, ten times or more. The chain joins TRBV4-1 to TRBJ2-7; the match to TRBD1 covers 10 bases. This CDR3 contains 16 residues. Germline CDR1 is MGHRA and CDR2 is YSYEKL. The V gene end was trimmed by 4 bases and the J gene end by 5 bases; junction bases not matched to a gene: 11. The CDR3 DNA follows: TGCGCCAGCAGCCCTTATCCTCGACAGGGGGCAAACGAGCAGTACTTC. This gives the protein CASSPYPRQGANEQYF.

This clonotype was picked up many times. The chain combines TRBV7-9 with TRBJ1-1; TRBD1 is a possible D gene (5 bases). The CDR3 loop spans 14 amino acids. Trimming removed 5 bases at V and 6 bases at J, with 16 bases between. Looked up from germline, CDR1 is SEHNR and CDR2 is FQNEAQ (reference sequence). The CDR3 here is CASSEAAGVSEAFF. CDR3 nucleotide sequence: TGTGCCAGCAGCGAAGCGGCGGGGGTGTCTGAAGCTTTCTTT.

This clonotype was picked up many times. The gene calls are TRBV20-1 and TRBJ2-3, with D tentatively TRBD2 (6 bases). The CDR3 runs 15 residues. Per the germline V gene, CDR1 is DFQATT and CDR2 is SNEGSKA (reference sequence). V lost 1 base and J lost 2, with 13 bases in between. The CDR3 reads CSARGGLGATDTQYF. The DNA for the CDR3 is TGCAGTGCTAGAGGGGGACTCGGGGCCACAGATACGCAGTATTTT.

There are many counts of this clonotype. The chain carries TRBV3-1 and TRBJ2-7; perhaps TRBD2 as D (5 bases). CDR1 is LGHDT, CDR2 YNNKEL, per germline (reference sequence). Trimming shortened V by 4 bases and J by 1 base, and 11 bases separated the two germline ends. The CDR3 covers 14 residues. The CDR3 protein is CASSPSGRSYEQYF. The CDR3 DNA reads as TGTGCCAGCAGCCCCTCGGGGAGATCCTACGAGCAGTACTTC.

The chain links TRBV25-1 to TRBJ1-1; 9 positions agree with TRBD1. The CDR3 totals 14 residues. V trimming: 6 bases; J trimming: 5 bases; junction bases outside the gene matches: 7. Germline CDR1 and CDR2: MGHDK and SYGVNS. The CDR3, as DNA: TGTGCCAGCAGCCTGACCGGGACAGGGACTGAAGCTTTCTTT. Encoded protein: CASSLTGTGTEAFF.

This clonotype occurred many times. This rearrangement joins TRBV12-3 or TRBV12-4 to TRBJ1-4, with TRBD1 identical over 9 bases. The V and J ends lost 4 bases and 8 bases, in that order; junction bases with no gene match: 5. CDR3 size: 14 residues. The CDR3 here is CASSSGTGSEKLFF. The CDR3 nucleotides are TGTGCCAGCAGTTCCGGGACAGGGAGCGAAAAACTGTTTTTT.